The 21 T cell receptor beta chains reported below all come from one sample, sequenced in a study of blood T cell repertoires in COVID-19 (TCRdb year 2020). The library was generated by the immunoSEQ multiplex PCR assay. In TCRdb, the immuneACCESS table is reduced to in-frame sequences with V and J assigned. These tables do not hold every clone; where another copy was compared, an unresolved V gene accounts for under half, and the others remain unexplained. The sample table records roughly 210,000 clones; 88% of these occur just once. Approximately 1.6% of the sample lies in the top ten. The sequenced sample was peripheral blood. The receptors shown here come from a man in his 70s with acute or convalescent COVID-19.

The sample holds one count of this clone. The chain joins TRBV12-3 or TRBV12-4 to TRBJ1-4, with 7 positions matching TRBD1. This CDR3 comprises 12 residues. With V trimmed by 7 bases and J by 12 bases, 8 bases remained unmatched. Here the CDR3 reads CASTGGDSQLFF. The CDR3 region has the DNA TGTGCCAGCACGGGGGGGGACAGTCAACTGTTTTTT.

The V call is TRBV28, the J call TRBJ2-1, with 13 bases identical to TRBD2. CDR3 length: 15 amino acids. Looked up from germline, CDR1 is MDHEN and CDR2 is SYDVKM. After removal of 3 bases from V and 8 bases from J, the junction contained 4 bases not matched to a gene. The CDR3, as DNA: TGTGCCAGCAGTTTCGGACTAGCGGGAGAGGATGAGCAGTTCTTC. Amino acid sequence: CASSFGLAGEDEQFF.

The gene calls are TRBV7-8 and TRBJ1-3; 7 bases fit TRBD1. This CDR3 is 16 amino acids long. CDR1 is SGHVS and CDR2 is FQNEAQ in the germline V gene. After removal of 11 bases from V and 2 bases from J, the junction contained 15 bases not matched to a gene. Here the CDR3 reads CASAGGISWTGNTIYF. In DNA form, the CDR3 reads TGTGCCTCTGCAGGGGGAATATCTTGGACTGGAAACACCATATATTTT.

CDR3 amino acids: CASSLGQGSTEAFF. The CDR3 nucleotides read TGTGCCAGCAGCTTAGGACAGGGTTCCACTGAAGCTTTCTTT. This chain joins TRBV11-2 and TRBJ1-1; TRBD1 aligns across 7 bases. Germline V gene sequence: CDR1 SGHAT, CDR2 FQNNGV. The V and J ends lost 1 base and 4 bases, in that order; junction bases with no gene match: 3. The CDR3 sequence is 14 residues long.

J is TRBJ2-2 and V is TRBV3-1 (or the pseudogene TRBV3-2), with D perhaps matching TRBD1 (6 bases). The CDR3 totals 14 residues. Per the germline V gene, CDR1 is LGHDT and CDR2 is YNNKEL (reference sequence). V was cut by 3 bases and J by 4 bases, with 9 bases left in between. The CDR3 loop reads CASSQIRGTGELFF. CDR3 in DNA: TGTGCCAGCAGCCAGATCAGGGGCACCGGGGAGCTGTTTTTT.

V and J are TRBV6-5 and TRBJ1-1; D remains ambiguous. Trimming removed 7 bases at V and 1 base at J, with 4 bases between. This CDR3 comprises 11 residues. Germline CDR1 is MNHEY and CDR2 is SVGAGI. The CDR3 sequence: CASIGNTEAFF. DNA of the CDR3: TGTGCCAGCATCGGGAACACTGAAGCTTTCTTT.

This chain uses TRBV28 with TRBJ2-7, with 8 nucleotides matching TRBD1. Losses at the gene ends were 3 bases for V and 4 bases for J; bases not matched to a gene: 8. CDR3 length equals 15 residues. The V gene's germline CDR1 is MDHEN and CDR2 SYDVKM. The CDR3 sequence: CASSFRRQGWYEQYF. CDR3 coding DNA: TGTGCCAGCAGTTTCCGACGACAGGGGTGGTACGAGCAGTACTTC. Full variable domain (remainder filled in from reference TRBV28 and TRBJ2-7): DVKVTQSSRYLVKRTGEKVFLECVQDMDHENMFWYRQDPGLGLRLIYFSYDVKMKEKGDIPEGYSVSREKKERFSLILESASTNQTSMYLCASSFRRQGWYEQYFGPGTRLTVT.

This rearrangement joins TRBV18 to TRBJ2-1, with D uncertain. V gave up 2 bases and J gave up 0 bases, with 11 bases separating them. Germline CDR1 reads KGHSH; CDR2 reads LQKENI. This CDR3 is 16 amino acids long. The CDR3 sequence: CASSPADLISYNEQFF. The CDR3 DNA sequence: TGTGCCAGCTCACCAGCCGACTTAATCTCCTACAATGAGCAGTTCTTC.

This clone was observed a handful of times. This chain joins TRBV6-2 or TRBV6-3 and TRBJ2-5; the D gene is possibly TRBD1 (6 bases). Germline V gives CDR1 MNHEY, CDR2 SVGEGT. CDR3 length: 19 amino acids. V lost 4 bases, J lost 2 bases, and 26 bases lay in between. The CDR3 spells CASSSKKPGQTPVQETQYF. The CDR3 nucleotides read TGTGCCAGCAGTTCAAAAAAACCTGGACAGACTCCCGTTCAAGAGACCCAGTACTTC.

The rearrangement joins TRBV27 to TRBJ2-7; TRBD2 agrees at 7 bases. J lost 5 bases, V lost 5 bases, and 15 bases had no gene match. The CDR3 covers 16 residues. Germline V CDR1 and CDR2: MNHEY, SMNVEV (reference sequence). The CDR3 protein is CASSHGRGGRPHEQYF. CDR3 in DNA: TGTGCCAGCAGTCATGGGCGGGGCGGGAGACCCCACGAGCAGTACTTC.

This chain joins TRBV4-1 and TRBJ2-2; D remains unclear. Germline loops: CDR1 MGHRA, CDR2 YSYEKL. V lost 0 bases and J lost 4, with 9 bases in between. There are 15 residues in the CDR3. The CDR3 DNA is TGCGCCAGCAGCCAAGATTCTAAGCGCACCGGGGAGCTGTTTTTT. This translates into CASSQDSKRTGELFF.

Written as DNA, the CDR3 is TGTGCCATCAGTGAGGAGAGCGTAACTGAAGCTTTCTTT. Translation gives CAISEESVTEAFF. The chain couples TRBV10-3 to TRBJ1-1, with D hard to call. The germline gives CDR1 ENHRY, CDR2 SYGVKD. The CDR3 consists of 13 residues. V was cut by 2 bases and J by 5 bases, with 9 bases left in between.

The chain uses TRBV7-9 and TRBJ2-5; maybe TRBD2 (5 bases). The CDR3 runs to 14 residues. The germline gives CDR1 SEHNR, CDR2 FQNEAQ (reference sequence). The V and J ends lost 5 bases and 4 bases respectively, with 14 bases between them. In DNA form, the CDR3 reads TGTGCCAGCAGCGAAGGATCAGGAGGAGAGACCCAGTACTTC. Its protein product is CASSEGSGGETQYF.

This chain links TRBV20-1 with TRBJ2-1; 9 nucleotides match TRBD2. CDR3 size: 14 residues. CDR1 DFQATT and CDR2 SNEGSKA come from the germline V gene (reference sequence). Trimming at V came to 3 bases and at J to 7 bases, leaving 7 bases not matched to a gene. This chain's CDR3 is CSASGAGGWNEQFF. The CDR3 nucleotides are TGCAGTGCTAGTGGAGCGGGAGGTTGGAATGAGCAGTTCTTC.

This chain uses TRBV3-1 (or the pseudogene TRBV3-2) with TRBJ2-1; tentative D call: TRBD2 (7 bases). Germline values: CDR1 LGHDT, CDR2 YNNKEL (reference sequence). This CDR3 is 14 amino acids long. The V gene lost 8 bases and the J gene lost 5 bases, with 16 bases spanning the gap. CDR3 in DNA: TGTGCCAGCGGGAGGGTTGGGGGGCACAATGAGCAGTTCTTC. This encodes CASGRVGGHNEQFF.

The chain employs TRBV5-1 and TRBJ1-4, with 7 bases lining up with TRBD1. Germline loops: CDR1 SGHRS, CDR2 YFSETQ. The V and J ends lost 1 base and 1 base, in that order; junction bases with no gene match: 4. The CDR3 is made up of 16 amino acids. The CDR3 sequence is CASSLSTGVTNEKLFF. The DNA for the CDR3 is TGCGCCAGCAGCTTGTCTACAGGGGTAACTAATGAAAAACTGTTTTTT.

V gene TRBV7-9 combines with J gene TRBJ2-1, with TRBD2 matching over 8 bases. Unmatched junction bases numbered 10, after V lost 5 bases and J lost 4 bases. Germline CDR1 and CDR2: SEHNR and FQNEAQ (reference sequence). The CDR3 is made up of 16 amino acids. The CDR3 reads CASSLDSGLVYNEQFF. The CDR3 DNA is TGTGCCAGCAGCCTAGATTCGGGACTAGTGTACAATGAGCAGTTCTTC.

CDR3 sequence reads: CASSLLGTGTDTQYF. The CDR3 DNA is TGTGCCAGCAGCTTATTAGGGACAGGCACAGATACGCAGTATTTT. V and J are TRBV7-2 and TRBJ2-3; TRBD1 aligns across 7 bases. CDR3 length equals 15 residues. V gave up 2 bases and J gave up 1 base; unmatched junction bases: 3. Per the germline V gene, CDR1 is SGHTA and CDR2 is FQGNSA.

This chain's CDR3 is CASSQTGRDNEAFF. CDR3 coding DNA: TGCGCCAGCAGCCAAACAGGTCGTGATAATGAAGCTTTCTTT. The gene calls are TRBV4-3 and TRBJ1-1; TRBD1 might be the D (5 bases). V lost 2 bases and J 7 bases, leaving 14 bases between the germline ends. Germline V gene sequence: CDR1 LGHNA, CDR2 YSLEER. CDR3 length: 14 residues.

This rearrangement joins TRBV5-6 to TRBJ1-5, with 7 bases lining up with TRBD1. This CDR3 is built from 15 residues. With V trimmed by 4 bases and J by 4 bases, 8 bases remained unmatched. Germline V gene data show CDR1 as SGHDT and CDR2 as YYEEEE. CDR3 coding DNA: TGTGCCAGCAGCAAATGGGACAGAAGTAATCAGCCCCAGCATTTT. It specifies CASSKWDRSNQPQHF.

The genes are TRBV2 and TRBJ2-7; D remains ambiguous. The germline V and J ends were trimmed by 5 bases and 3 bases, with 11 bases remaining between them. The CDR3 is 13 amino acids. Per the germline V gene, CDR1 is SNHLY and CDR2 is FYNNEI. The CDR3 DNA is TGTGCCAGCAGTCGAGTAACGGGCTACGAGCAGTACTTC. It yields the protein CASSRVTGYEQYF.